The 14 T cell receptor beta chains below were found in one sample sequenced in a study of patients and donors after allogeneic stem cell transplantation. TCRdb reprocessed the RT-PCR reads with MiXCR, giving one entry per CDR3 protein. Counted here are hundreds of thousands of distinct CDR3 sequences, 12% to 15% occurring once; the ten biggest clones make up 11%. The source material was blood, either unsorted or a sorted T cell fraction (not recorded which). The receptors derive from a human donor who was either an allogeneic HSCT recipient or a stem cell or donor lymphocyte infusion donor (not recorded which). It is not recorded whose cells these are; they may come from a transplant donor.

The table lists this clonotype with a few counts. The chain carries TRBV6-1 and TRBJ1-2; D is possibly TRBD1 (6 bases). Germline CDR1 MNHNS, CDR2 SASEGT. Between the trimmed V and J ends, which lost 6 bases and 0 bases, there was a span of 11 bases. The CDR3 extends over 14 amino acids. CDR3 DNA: TGTGCCAGCAGCGCCGGGACAACTAACTATGGCTACACCTTC. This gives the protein CASSAGTTNYGYTF.

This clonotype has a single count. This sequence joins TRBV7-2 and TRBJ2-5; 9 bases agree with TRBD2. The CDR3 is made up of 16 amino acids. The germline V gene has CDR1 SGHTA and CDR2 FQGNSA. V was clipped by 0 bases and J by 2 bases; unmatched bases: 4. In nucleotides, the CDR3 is TGTGCCAGCAGCTTAGCTAGCGGGGGTTTTCAAGAGACCCAGTACTTC. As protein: CASSLASGGFQETQYF.

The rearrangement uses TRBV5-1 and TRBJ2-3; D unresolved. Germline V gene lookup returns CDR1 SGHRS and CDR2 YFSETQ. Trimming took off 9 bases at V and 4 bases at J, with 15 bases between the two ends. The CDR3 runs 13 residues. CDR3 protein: CATSYSVSDTQYF. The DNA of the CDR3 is TGCGCCACCTCCTACTCAGTATCAGATACGCAGTATTTT. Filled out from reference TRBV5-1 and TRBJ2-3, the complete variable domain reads KAGVTQTPRYLIKTRGQQVTLSCSPISGHRSVSWYQQTPGQGLQFLFEYFSETQRNKGNFPGRFSGRQFSNSRSEMNVSTLELGDSALYLCATSYSVSDTQYFGPGTRLTVL.

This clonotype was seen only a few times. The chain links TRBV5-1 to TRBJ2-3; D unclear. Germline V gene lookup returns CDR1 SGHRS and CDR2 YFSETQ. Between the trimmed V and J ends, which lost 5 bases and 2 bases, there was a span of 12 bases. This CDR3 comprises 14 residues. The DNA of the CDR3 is TGCGCCAGCAGACACCTGAGCGTCACAGATACGCAGTATTTT. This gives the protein CASRHLSVTDTQYF.

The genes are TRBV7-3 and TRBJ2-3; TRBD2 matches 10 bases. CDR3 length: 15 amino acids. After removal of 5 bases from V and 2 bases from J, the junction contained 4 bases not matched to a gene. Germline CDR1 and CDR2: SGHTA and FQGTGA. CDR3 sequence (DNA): TGTGCCAGCAGCGCCGGACTAGCGGACACAGATACGCAGTATTTT. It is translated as CASSAGLADTDTQYF.

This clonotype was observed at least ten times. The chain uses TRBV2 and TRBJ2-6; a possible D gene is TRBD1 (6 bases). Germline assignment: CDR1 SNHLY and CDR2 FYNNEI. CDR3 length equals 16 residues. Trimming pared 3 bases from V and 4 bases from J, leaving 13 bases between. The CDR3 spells CASSETRGYGANVLTF. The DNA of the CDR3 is TGTGCCAGCAGTGAGACCAGGGGATACGGGGCCAACGTCCTGACTTTC.

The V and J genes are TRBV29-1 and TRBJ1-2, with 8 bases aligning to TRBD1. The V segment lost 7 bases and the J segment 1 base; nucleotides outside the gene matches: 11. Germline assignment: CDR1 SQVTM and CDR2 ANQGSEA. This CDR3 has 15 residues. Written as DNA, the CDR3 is TGCAGCGCCCGAGACAGGGGATGGTTTAACTATGGCTACACCTTC. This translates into CSARDRGWFNYGYTF.

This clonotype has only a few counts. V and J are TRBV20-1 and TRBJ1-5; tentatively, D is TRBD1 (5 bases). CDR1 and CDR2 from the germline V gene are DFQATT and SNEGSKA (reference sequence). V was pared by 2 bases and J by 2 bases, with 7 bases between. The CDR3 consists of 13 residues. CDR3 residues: CSARPQGNQPQHF. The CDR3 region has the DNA TGCAGTGCTAGACCACAGGGCAATCAGCCCCAGCATTTT.

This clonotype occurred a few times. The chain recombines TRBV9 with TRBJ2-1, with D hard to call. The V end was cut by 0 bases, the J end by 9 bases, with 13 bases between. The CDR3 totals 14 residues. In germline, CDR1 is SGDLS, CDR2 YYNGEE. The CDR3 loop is CASSVAQFGTEQFF. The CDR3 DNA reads TGTGCCAGCAGCGTAGCTCAGTTCGGAACTGAGCAGTTCTTC.

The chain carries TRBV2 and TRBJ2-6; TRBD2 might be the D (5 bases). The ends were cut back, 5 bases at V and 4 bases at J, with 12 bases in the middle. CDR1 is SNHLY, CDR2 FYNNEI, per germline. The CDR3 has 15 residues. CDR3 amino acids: CASSYGVGGANVLTF. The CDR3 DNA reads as TGTGCCAGCAGTTACGGGGTGGGGGGGGCCAACGTCCTGACTTTC.

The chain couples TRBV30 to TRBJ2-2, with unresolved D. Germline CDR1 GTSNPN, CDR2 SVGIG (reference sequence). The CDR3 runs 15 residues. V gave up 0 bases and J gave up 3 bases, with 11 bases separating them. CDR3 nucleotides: TGTGCCTGGAGTGTACCAAGGGCGTACACCGGGGAGCTGTTTTTT. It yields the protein CAWSVPRAYTGELFF.

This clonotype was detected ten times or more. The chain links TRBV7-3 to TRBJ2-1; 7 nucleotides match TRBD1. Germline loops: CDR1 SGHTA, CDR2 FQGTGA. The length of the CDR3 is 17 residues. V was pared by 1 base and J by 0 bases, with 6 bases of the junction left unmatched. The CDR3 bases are TGTGCCAGCAGCTTAAAGGGCAGGGGGACCTCCTACAATGAGCAGTTCTTC. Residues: CASSLKGRGTSYNEQFF.

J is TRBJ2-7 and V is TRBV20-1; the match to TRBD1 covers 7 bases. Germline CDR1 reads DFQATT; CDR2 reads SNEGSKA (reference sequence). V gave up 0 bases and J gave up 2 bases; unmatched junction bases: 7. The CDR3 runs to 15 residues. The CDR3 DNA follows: TGCAGTGCTAGAGATAATAGAAGGGGGCCCTACGAGCAGTACTTC. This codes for CSARDNRRGPYEQYF.

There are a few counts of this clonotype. Here the CDR3 DNA reads TGTGCCAGCAGTGATTTGGGGGTTGCCACTGAAGCTTTCTTT. Amino acid sequence: CASSDLGVATEAFF. This chain connects TRBV2 to TRBJ1-1; possibly TRBD1 for D (5 bases). V lost 3 bases to trimming and J lost 4 bases, with 12 bases between them. CDR3 length: 14 residues. The V gene's germline CDR1 is SNHLY and CDR2 FYNNEI.